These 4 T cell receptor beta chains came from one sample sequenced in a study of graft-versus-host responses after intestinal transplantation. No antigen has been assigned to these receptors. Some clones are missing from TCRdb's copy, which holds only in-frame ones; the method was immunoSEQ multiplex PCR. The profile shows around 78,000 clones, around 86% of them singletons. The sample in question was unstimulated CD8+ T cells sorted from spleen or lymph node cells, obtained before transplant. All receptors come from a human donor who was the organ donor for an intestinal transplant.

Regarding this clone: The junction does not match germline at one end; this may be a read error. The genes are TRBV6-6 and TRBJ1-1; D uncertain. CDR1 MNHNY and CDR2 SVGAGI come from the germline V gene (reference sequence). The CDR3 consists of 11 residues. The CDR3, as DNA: TGTGCCAGCAGTTACTCACCGGGGAGAACTTTT. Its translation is CASSYSPGRTF.

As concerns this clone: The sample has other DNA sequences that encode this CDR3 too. DNA of the CDR3: TGTGCCAGCAGCTTAGTGGGGGGAGGAGGGACTGAAGCTTTCTTT. Encoded protein: CASSLVGGGGTEAFF. The chain carries TRBV7-3 and TRBJ1-1; D is possibly TRBD1 (5 bases). Germline values: CDR1 SGHTA, CDR2 FQGTGA. The CDR3 has 15 residues. V lost 2 bases and J lost 5, with 15 bases in between.

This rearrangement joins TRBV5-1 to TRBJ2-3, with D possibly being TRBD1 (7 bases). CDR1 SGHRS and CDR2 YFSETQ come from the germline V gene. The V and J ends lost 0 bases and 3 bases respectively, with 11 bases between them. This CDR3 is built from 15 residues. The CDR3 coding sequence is TGCGCCAGCAGCTTGGCTGCAGGGGGGACAGATACGCAGTATTTT. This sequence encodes CASSLAAGGTDTQYF.

CDR3 residues: CASSLGLSEGYLAKNIQYF. CDR3 nucleotides: TGCGCCAGCAGCCTAGGACTGTCCGAAGGTTATTTAGCCAAAAACATTCAGTACTTC. The rearrangement joins TRBV4-1 to TRBJ2-4; D perhaps matches TRBD2 (5 bases). Germline V CDR1 and CDR2: MGHRA, YSYEKL. V gave up 4 bases and J gave up 0 bases, with 22 bases separating them. The CDR3 spans 19 residues.